A selection of T cell receptor beta chains follows, all from one sample in a study of blood T cell repertoires in COVID-19. The protocol was immunoSEQ multiplex PCR, while the TCRdb copy is restricted to in-frame clones and leaves out a portion. The table has 300,000 to 350,000 clones, roughly 87% seen once. Material: peripheral blood. These receptors originate from a woman aged 55-75 years with COVID-19, enrolled during active disease. Both conserved end residues are part of each CDR3. Fields, in order: clone size, V gene, J gene, D gene, CDR3 DNA, CDR3 protein. D genes are given only for firm matches. Part of the rows lack a size; the others show once, few, many or a class for expanded clones.

>few|TRBV14|TRBJ1-2|NA
TGTGCCAGCAGCCAAGGGAGGGTAGCGGGTGGCTACACCTTC
CASSQGRVAGGYTF
>NA|TRBV10-1|TRBJ1-2|NA
TGCGCCAGCAGTGAGGGGCGGGACCGAGAATATGGCTACACCTTC
CASSEGRDREYGYTF
>NA|TRBV5-6|TRBJ2-1|TRBD2
TGTGCCAGCAGCTGGGGACTAGCGGGGGCGGGTGAGCAGTTCTTC
CASSWGLAGAGEQFF
>NA|TRBV28|TRBJ1-1|NA
TGTGCCAGCAGTTTGCGGGACACTGAAGCTTTCTTT
CASSLRDTEAFF
>once|TRBV3-1/TRBV3-2|TRBJ2-7|TRBD1
TGTGCCAGCAGCCAAGCCCCCCGGGGACAGGGCTCCTACGAGCAGTACTTC
CASSQAPRGQGSYEQYF
>NA|TRBV6-1|TRBJ1-5|NA
TGTGCCAGCAGTGAATATGGGGGCGGCAATCAGCCCCAGCATTTT
CASSEYGGGNQPQHF
>once|TRBV18|TRBJ2-2|TRBD1
TGTGCCAGCTCACCGTCGGGACAGAGCCAGACCGGGGAGCTGTTTTTT
CASSPSGQSQTGELFF
>NA|TRBV15|TRBJ1-2|TRBD1
TGTGCCACCGGCAACAGGGGGAAAGCTAACTATGGCTACACCTTC
CATGNRGKANYGYTF
>many|TRBV7-9|TRBJ1-1|TRBD1
TGTGCCAGCAGCTCGGACAGGGAATTGAACACTGAAGCTTTCTTT
CASSSDRELNTEAFF
>NA|TRBV27|TRBJ2-1|TRBD2
TGTGCCAGCAGCATGCGGGGGGAGAACAATGAGCAGTTCTTC
CASSMRGENNEQFF
>NA|TRBV2|TRBJ1-4|NA
TGTGCCAGCAGACAGGGCCCAACTAATGAAAAACTGTTTTTT
CASRQGPTNEKLFF
>NA|TRBV7-9|TRBJ2-1|TRBD1
TGTGCCAGCAGCTCCCCCGGGACAGTCTACAATGAGCAGTTCTTC
CASSSPGTVYNEQFF
>NA|TRBV7-9|TRBJ2-1|TRBD1
TGTGCCAGCAGCACAGGGGTTGGTGAGCAGTTCTTC
CASSTGVGEQFF
>NA|TRBV19|TRBJ2-5|NA
TGTGCCAGTAGTAGAACGGGACGCCGGGGGGAGACCCAGTACTTC
CASSRTGRRGETQYF
>NA|TRBV28|TRBJ1-5|NA
TGTGCCAGCATACGGGGAGAGCAGCCCCAGCATTTT
CASIRGEQPQHF
>NA|TRBV7-9|TRBJ2-7|NA
TGTGCCAGCAGCCAGGGGGGAATAAACAGCCTCCTTGCCAACTTC
CASSQGGINSLLANF
>NA|TRBV7-2|TRBJ1-5|NA
TGTGCCAGCAGCTTAAAGTCAGGCTATCAGCCCCAGCATTTT
CASSLKSGYQPQHF
>NA|TRBV5-1|TRBJ1-6|NA
TGCGCCAGCAGTGTGGGGGGGGCCTATAATTCACCCCTCCACTTT
CASSVGGAYNSPLHF
>NA|TRBV19|TRBJ2-2|TRBD1
TGTGCCAGTAGTAGCCGACAGGGGTTAGCCGGGGAGCTGTTTTTT
CASSSRQGLAGELFF
>once|TRBV19|TRBJ1-5|TRBD1
TGTGCCAGTATTTCGACAGGGAAAAGCAATCAGCCCCAGCATTTT
CASISTGKSNQPQHF
>NA|TRBV6-5|TRBJ1-2|TRBD1
TGTGCCAGCAGTTCCGACAGGGGGGCAAACTATGGCTACACCTTC
CASSSDRGANYGYTF
>many|TRBV27|TRBJ2-7|TRBD1
TGTGCCAGCAGTTTATCATGGACAGGGGTCCACGAGCAGTACTTC
CASSLSWTGVHEQYF
>NA|TRBV7-3|TRBJ2-3|NA
TGTGCCAGCAGCCCTACTCGATCAGATACGCAGTATTTT
CASSPTRSDTQYF
>once|TRBV3-1/TRBV3-2|TRBJ1-6|NA
TGTGCCAGCAGCCGAGGCGAGTCACCCCTCCACTTT
CASSRGESPLHF
>NA|TRBV18|TRBJ1-6|NA
TGTGCCAGCTCACCCGGGTATGGTAATTCACCCCTCCACTTT
CASSPGYGNSPLHF
>NA|TRBV5-8|TRBJ2-3|NA
TGTGCCAGCACCCTGGGTGGGGGGACAGATACGCAGTATTTT
CASTLGGGTDTQYF
>few|TRBV12-5|TRBJ1-1|NA
TGTGCTAGTGGACCGACAGCTAACACTGAAGCTTTCTTT
CASGPTANTEAFF
>NA|TRBV28|TRBJ2-3|NA
TGTGCCAGCAGTCTAACGGGGGATACGCAGTATTTT
CASSLTGDTQYF
>NA|TRBV6-6|TRBJ1-2|NA
TGTGCCAGCAGTTATTCCCCCCAGAAAAACTATGGCTACACCTTC
CASSYSPQKNYGYTF
>once|TRBV13|TRBJ2-1|NA
TGTGCCTTTAGGAGGGGGCAAAGCTCCTACAATGAGCAGTTCTTC
CAFRRGQSSYNEQFF
>NA|TRBV28|TRBJ2-5|NA
TGTGCCAGCAGTTTATTTGGGGGGACGATGTCCGGGGAGACCCAGTACTTC
CASSLFGGTMSGETQYF
>NA|TRBV5-4|TRBJ2-5|TRBD2
TGTGCCAGCAGCTTGGCCCTAGCGGGGGGCCAAGAGACCCAGTACTTC
CASSLALAGGQETQYF
>few|TRBV10-3|TRBJ1-4|NA
TGTGCCATCAAAAGGACAGTCCCTGAAAAACTGTTTTTT
CAIKRTVPEKLFF
>NA|TRBV2|TRBJ1-6|TRBD1
TGTGCCAGCAGTGAAAGGGACAGTCTCCTCTCACCCCTCCACTTT
CASSERDSLLSPLHF
>NA|TRBV6-5|TRBJ1-6|NA
TGTGCCAGCAGTTACTCTCGAAGAGCGCTTAATTCACCCCTCCACTTT
CASSYSRRALNSPLHF
>NA|TRBV19|TRBJ2-3|TRBD2
TGTGCCAGTAGTGGAGGGACTAGCGGGGGCTGGCATACGCAGTATTTT
CASSGGTSGGWHTQYF
>NA|TRBV4-1|TRBJ1-1|TRBD1
TGCGCCAGCAGCCGCACCCACCTGGACAGGGGCACTGAAGCTTTCTTT
CASSRTHLDRGTEAFF
>NA|TRBV5-1|TRBJ1-4|NA
TGCGCCAGCAGCTTGGCCGGACATGCCAATGAAAAACTGTTTTTT
CASSLAGHANEKLFF
>few|TRBV5-8|TRBJ1-5|TRBD1
TGTGCCAGCAGCTTCAGGGGGAGTTTCGGTCAGCCCCAGCATTTT
CASSFRGSFGQPQHF
>NA|TRBV29-1|TRBJ1-1|TRBD1
TGCAGCGGCCTAACAGGGGTCCTGAACACTGAAGCTTTCTTT
CSGLTGVLNTEAFF
>NA|TRBV7-2|TRBJ1-1|NA
TGTGCCAGCAGTGCTCAGCGCCGCACTGAAGCTTTCTTT
CASSAQRRTEAFF